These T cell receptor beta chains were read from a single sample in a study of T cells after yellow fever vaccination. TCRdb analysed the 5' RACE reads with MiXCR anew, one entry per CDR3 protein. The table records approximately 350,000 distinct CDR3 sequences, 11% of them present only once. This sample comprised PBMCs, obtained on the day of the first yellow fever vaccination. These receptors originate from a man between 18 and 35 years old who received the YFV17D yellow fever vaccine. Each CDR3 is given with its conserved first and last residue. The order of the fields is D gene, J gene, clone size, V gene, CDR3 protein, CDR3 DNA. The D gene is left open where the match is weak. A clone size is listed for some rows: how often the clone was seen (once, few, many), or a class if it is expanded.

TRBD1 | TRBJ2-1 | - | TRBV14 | CASSLRTGLGNEQFF | TGTGCCAGCAGCCTCCGGACAGGGCTTGGAAATGAGCAGTTCTTC
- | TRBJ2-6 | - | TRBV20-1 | CSAQPRPGPPTGANVLTF | TGCAGTGCACAACCAAGACCAGGCCCCCCAACTGGGGCCAACGTCCTGACTTTC
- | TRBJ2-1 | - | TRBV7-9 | CASSFGTSPYNEQFF | TGTGCCAGCAGCTTCGGTACTAGTCCTTACAATGAGCAGTTCTTC
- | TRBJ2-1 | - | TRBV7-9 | CASSPPWEGAGEQFF | TGTGCCAGCAGCCCACCTTGGGAGGGGGCCGGTGAGCAGTTCTTC
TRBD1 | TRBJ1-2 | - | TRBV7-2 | CASSWGQYGYTF | TGTGCCAGCAGCTGGGGACAGTATGGCTACACCTTC
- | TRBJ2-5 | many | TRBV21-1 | CASSKGGTSGGETQYF | TGTGCCAGCAGCAAAGGTGGGACTAGCGGAGGAGAGACCCAGTACTTC
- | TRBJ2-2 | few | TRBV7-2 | CASSFTALTGELFF | TGTGCCAGCAGCTTCACCGCCCTCACCGGGGAGCTGTTTTTT
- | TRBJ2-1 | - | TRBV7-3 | CASSFYLNNEQFF | TGTGCCAGCAGCTTCTACCTGAACAATGAGCAGTTCTTC
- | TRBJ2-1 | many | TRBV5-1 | CASSARGDVKSNEQFF | TGCGCCAGCAGCGCGCGTGGGGACGTCAAGTCGAATGAGCAGTTCTTC
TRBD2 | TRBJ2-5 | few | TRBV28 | CASSTLAGGLETQYF | TGTGCCAGCAGCACTCTAGCGGGGGGGCTTGAGACCCAGTACTTC
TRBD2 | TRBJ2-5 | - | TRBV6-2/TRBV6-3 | CASSYPSRGGGLQETQYF | TGTGCCAGCAGTTACCCCTCCCGGGGGGGGGGCCTTCAAGAGACCCAGTACTTC
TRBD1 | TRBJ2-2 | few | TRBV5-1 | CASTKTGGAVSGELFF | TGCGCCAGCACCAAGACAGGGGGCGCGGTCTCCGGGGAGCTGTTTTTT
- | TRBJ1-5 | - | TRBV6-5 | CASSYSRSAKLSNQPQHF | TGTGCCAGCAGTTACTCGAGATCGGCCAAGCTTAGCAATCAGCCCCAGCATTTT
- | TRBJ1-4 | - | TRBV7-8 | CASSPTRDSGEKLFF | TGTGCCAGCAGCCCCACTAGGGACTCTGGGGAAAAACTGTTTTTT
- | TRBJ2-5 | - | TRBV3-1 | CASSQAGARETQYF | TGTGCCAGCAGCCAAGCAGGGGCGCGGGAGACCCAGTACTTC
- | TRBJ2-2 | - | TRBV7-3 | CASSQIVGGHAELFF | TGTGCCAGCAGCCAGATCGTGGGGGGGCACGCGGAGCTGTTTTTT
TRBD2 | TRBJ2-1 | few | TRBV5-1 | CASYGTSGGFGEQFF | TGCGCCAGCTATGGGACTAGCGGGGGGTTTGGTGAGCAGTTCTTC
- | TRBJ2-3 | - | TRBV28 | CASRAGTTSTDTQYF | TGTGCCAGCAGAGCCGGGACAACTAGCACAGATACGCAGTATTTT
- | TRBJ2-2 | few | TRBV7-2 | CASSAQGRGELFF | TGTGCCAGCAGCGCCCAGGGTCGCGGGGAGCTGTTTTTT
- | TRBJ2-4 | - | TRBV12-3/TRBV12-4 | CAISQGGNIQYF | TGTGCCATCTCTCAGGGGGGGAACATTCAGTACTTC
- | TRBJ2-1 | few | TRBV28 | CASREGARTINNEQFF | TGTGCCAGCAGGGAGGGAGCAAGAACGATTAACAATGAGCAGTTCTTC
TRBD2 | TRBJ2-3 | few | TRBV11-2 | CASSSPLAGGPDTQYF | TGTGCCAGCAGCTCCCCGCTAGCGGGGGGGCCAGATACGCAGTATTTT
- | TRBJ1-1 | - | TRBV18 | CASSPRLTGSSYTEAFF | TGTGCCAGCTCACCACGGTTAACAGGGTCTTCTTACACTGAAGCTTTCTTT
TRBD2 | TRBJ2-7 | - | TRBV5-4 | CASSSPTSGAFRGERYF | TGTGCCAGCAGCTCACCCACTAGCGGGGCATTTAGAGGCGAGCGGTACTTC
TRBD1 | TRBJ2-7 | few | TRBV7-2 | CASSLTGGDEQYF | TGTGCCAGCAGCCTGACAGGGGGGGACGAGCAGTACTTC
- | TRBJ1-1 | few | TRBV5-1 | CASSLVGGVNTEAFF | TGCGCCAGCAGCTTGGTAGGTGGGGTGAACACTGAAGCTTTCTTT
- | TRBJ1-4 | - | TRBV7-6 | CASSLAVSVPDGLLNEKLFF | TGTGCCAGCAGCTTAGCCGTCAGCGTCCCGGACGGACTCTTAAATGAAAAACTGTTTTTT
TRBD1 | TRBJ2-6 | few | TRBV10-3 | CAISESTGTASYTGANVLTF | TGTGCCATCAGTGAGTCGACCGGGACAGCCAGTTACACTGGGGCCAACGTCCTGACTTTC
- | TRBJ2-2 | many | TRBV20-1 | CSAPVAANTGELFF | TGCAGTGCCCCAGTAGCGGCGAACACCGGGGAGCTGTTTTTT
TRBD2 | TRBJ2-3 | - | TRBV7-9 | CASSSTSGGYTDTQYF | TGTGCCAGCAGCTCAACTAGCGGGGGGTACACAGATACGCAGTATTTT
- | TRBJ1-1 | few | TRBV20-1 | CSATPGGNTEAFF | TGCAGTGCTACTCCGGGCGGGAACACTGAAGCTTTCTTT
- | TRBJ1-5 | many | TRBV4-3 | CASSQDGQGRQPQHF | TGCGCCAGCAGCCAAGATGGCCAGGGGAGGCAGCCCCAGCATTTT
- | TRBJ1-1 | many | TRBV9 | CASGKPAQDRDTEAFF | TGTGCCAGCGGGAAACCCGCCCAGGATCGAGACACTGAAGCTTTCTTT
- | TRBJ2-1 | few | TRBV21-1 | CASSRSPFKSSYNEQFF | TGTGCCAGCAGCAGATCCCCGTTCAAGAGCTCCTACAATGAGCAGTTCTTC
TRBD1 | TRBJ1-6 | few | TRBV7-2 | CASSVQGVRNSPLHF | TGTGCCAGCAGCGTACAGGGGGTCAGGAATTCACCCCTCCACTTT
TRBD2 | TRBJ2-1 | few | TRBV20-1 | CSATLAGGINEQFF | TGCAGTGCTACCCTAGCGGGGGGAATCAATGAGCAGTTCTTC
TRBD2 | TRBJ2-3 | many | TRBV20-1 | CSARVAGGTDTQYF | TGCAGTGCTAGAGTTGCGGGGGGCACAGATACGCAGTATTTT
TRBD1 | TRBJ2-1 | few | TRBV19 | CASAFTGTGVNEQFF | TGTGCCAGTGCCTTCACCGGGACAGGGGTCAATGAGCAGTTCTTC